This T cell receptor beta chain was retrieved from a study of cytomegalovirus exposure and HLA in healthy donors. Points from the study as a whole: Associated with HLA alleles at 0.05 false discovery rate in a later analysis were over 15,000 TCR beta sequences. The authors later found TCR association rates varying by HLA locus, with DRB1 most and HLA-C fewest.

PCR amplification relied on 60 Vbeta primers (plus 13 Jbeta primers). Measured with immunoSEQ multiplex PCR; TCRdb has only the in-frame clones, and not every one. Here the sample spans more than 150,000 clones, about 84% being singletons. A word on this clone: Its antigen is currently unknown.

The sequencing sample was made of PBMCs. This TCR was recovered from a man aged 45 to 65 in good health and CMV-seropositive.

The CDR3 reads CASSRTDWNSGNTIYF. The DNA of the CDR3 is TGTGCCAGCAGTCGGACAGACTGGAACTCTGGAAACACCATATATTTT. The chain links TRBV11-2 to TRBJ1-3, with D possibly TRBD1 on 6 matching bases. CDR3 length equals 16 residues. The V end lost 6 bases, the J end lost 0 bases, and 15 bases lay between the germline ends. CDR1 and CDR2 from the germline V gene are SGHAT and FQNNGV.